The 32 T cell receptor beta chains reported below all come from one sample, sequenced in a study of T cell changes during pregnancy in multiple sclerosis. This table comes from immunoSEQ multiplex PCR, and its TCRdb copy is limited to in-frame clones, with some not included. The data show 100,000 to 110,000 clones, with 92% seen just once and less than 2.5% held by the top ten. The source material was peripheral blood, sampled after pregnancy. The receptors were gathered from a female donor with multiple sclerosis, enrolled in a pregnancy study.

This chain joins TRBV11-2 and TRBJ2-3; no reliable D call. V gave up 5 bases and J gave up 1 base, with 7 bases separating them. CDR1 SGHAT and CDR2 FQNNGV come from the germline V gene. The CDR3 is 13 amino acids. This CDR3 reads CASSLAGTDTQYF. As DNA, the CDR3 is TGTGCCAGCAGCCTTGCGGGCACAGATACGCAGTATTTT.

This chain joins TRBV6-1 and TRBJ1-1; D gene unclear. V was clipped by 2 bases and J by 7 bases, with 14 bases between them. From germline, CDR1 is MNHNS and CDR2 SASEGT. The CDR3 length is 14 residues. CDR3: CASSELQAGSEAFF. CDR3 bases: TGTGCCAGCAGTGAACTCCAGGCGGGGAGTGAAGCTTTCTTT.

The CDR3 sequence is CASSGGMSNQPQHF. CDR3 sequence (DNA): TGTGCCAGCAGCGGGGGGATGAGCAATCAGCCCCAGCATTTT. This sequence joins TRBV6-1 and TRBJ1-5; D possibly corresponds to TRBD1 (5 bases). Germline assignment: CDR1 MNHNS and CDR2 SASEGT. The CDR3 loop spans 14 amino acids. The V end was cut by 6 bases, the J end by 1 base, with 10 bases between.

V is TRBV13 and J is TRBJ2-7, with 10 bases identical to TRBD2. The junction had 3 bases not matched to a gene; V was cut back by 0 bases and J by 4 bases. The CDR3 length is 15 residues. Per germline, CDR1 PRHDT and CDR2 FYEKMQ (reference sequence). DNA for the CDR3: TGTGCCAGCAGCTTAGGCGGACTAGCGGAGTACGAGCAGTACTTC. Encoded protein: CASSLGGLAEYEQYF.

V and J are TRBV9 and TRBJ2-3; TRBD2 might be the D (7 bases). Trimming removed 3 bases from V and 2 bases from J, with 16 bases in between. The CDR3 is made up of 16 amino acids. Germline CDR1 SGDLS, CDR2 YYNGEE. The DNA for the CDR3 is TGTGCCAGCAGCGCCCTAGGGGGGGCGCCCACAGATACGCAGTATTTT. The encoded protein is CASSALGGAPTDTQYF.

The V call is TRBV30, the J call TRBJ1-1; TRBD1 matches 7 bases. Trimming cost V 4 bases and J 4 bases; bases outside gene matches: 6. Germline V CDR1 and CDR2: GTSNPN, SVGIG (reference sequence). The CDR3 loop spans 13 amino acids. The CDR3 loop is CAWMYRGGTEAFF. In DNA, the CDR3 is TGTGCCTGGATGTACAGGGGTGGCACTGAAGCTTTCTTT.

The chain joins TRBV27 to TRBJ2-7; TRBD2 matches 9 bases. V lost 5 bases, J lost 7 bases, and 6 bases stayed unmatched. Germline CDR1 reads MNHEY; CDR2 reads SMNVEV (reference sequence). There are 13 residues in the CDR3. The CDR3 loop is CASSPRLAEEQYF. The CDR3 DNA reads as TGTGCCAGCAGTCCCAGACTAGCGGAAGAGCAGTACTTC.

The V gene is TRBV11-2, the J gene TRBJ2-7, with 11 bases fitting TRBD2. V gave up 5 bases and J gave up 7 bases; unmatched junction bases: 13. The CDR3 extends over 16 amino acids. Looked up from germline, CDR1 is SGHAT and CDR2 is FQNNGV. CDR3 DNA sequence: TGTGCCAGCAGCCAAAATCCTAGCGGGAGGCGAGGGGAGCAGTACTTC. Translating it yields CASSQNPSGRRGEQYF.

The chain links TRBV6-1 to TRBJ2-1; 8 nucleotides match TRBD1. The junction had 6 bases not matched to a gene; V was cut back by 6 bases and J by 2 bases. The CDR3 has 15 residues. Germline V gene data show CDR1 as MNHNS and CDR2 as SASEGT. The CDR3: CASSGQGPAYNEQFF. The CDR3 nucleotides are TGTGCCAGCAGCGGACAGGGCCCCGCCTACAATGAGCAGTTCTTC.

The chain is built from TRBV19 and TRBJ2-1, with D perhaps TRBD2 (6 bases). The CDR3 consists of 14 residues. The germline gives CDR1 LNHDA, CDR2 SQIVND (reference sequence). V was trimmed by 5 bases and J by 7 bases, leaving 15 bases between them. The CDR3 DNA reads TGTGCCAGTAGTCCCCCGGGACTCAATAATGAGCAGTTCTTC. Residues: CASSPPGLNNEQFF.

The V call is TRBV6-1, the J call TRBJ2-7; 7 bases fit TRBD2. The germline CDR1 and CDR2 sequences are MNHNS and SASEGT. The CDR3 runs 14 residues. Trimming removed 1 base from V and 6 bases from J; junction bases left unmatched: 6. The DNA for the CDR3 is TGTGCCAGCAGTGAAGAGAAGGGGAGGGGCGAGCAGTACTTC. Protein product: CASSEEKGRGEQYF.

The V gene is TRBV2, the J gene TRBJ1-2; D perhaps matches TRBD1 (5 bases). The CDR3 is 16 residues long. Germline V gives CDR1 SNHLY, CDR2 FYNNEI. V lost 3 bases and J 6 bases, leaving 20 bases between the germline ends. The CDR3 protein is CASSEIGQGTSDGYTF. CDR3 coding DNA: TGTGCCAGCAGTGAGATTGGGCAGGGTACATCCGATGGCTACACCTTC.

CDR3 DNA sequence: TGTGCCAGCTCACACAGACAGGGGGCTGAAGGAAACACCATATATTTT. This gives the protein CASSHRQGAEGNTIYF. The chain uses TRBV18 and TRBJ1-3, with TRBD1 identical over 10 bases. The CDR3 contains 16 residues. Germline loops: CDR1 KGHSH, CDR2 LQKENI. V shed 4 bases, J shed 4 bases, and the junction held 7 bases outside the gene matches.

This chain connects TRBV6-9 to TRBJ2-7; 12 nucleotides agree with TRBD1. The CDR3 has 16 amino acids. Per the germline V gene, CDR1 is MNHGY and CDR2 is SVAAGI. The V segment lost 5 bases and the J segment 2 bases; nucleotides outside the gene matches: 7. The CDR3 region has the DNA TGTGCCAGCAGTCCGAGGGGACAGGGGGCCGCCTACGAGCAGTACTTC. As protein: CASSPRGQGAAYEQYF.

The chain employs TRBV6-4 and TRBJ2-1, with 12 bases fitting TRBD2. Germline-derived CDR1 and CDR2 are MRHNA and SNTAGT. CDR3 size: 15 residues. After removal of 5 bases from V and 5 bases from J, the junction contained 4 bases not matched to a gene. CDR3 sequence (DNA): TGTGCCAGCAGTCGGACTAGCGGGACTCACAATGAGCAGTTCTTC. Amino acid sequence: CASSRTSGTHNEQFF.

This clone was seen a few times. The chain couples TRBV7-2 to TRBJ2-1; a possible D gene is TRBD1 (6 bases). The CDR3 is 15 residues long. Germline CDR1 and CDR2: SGHTA and FQGNSA. With 1 base removed from V and 2 bases from J, the gap between germline ends came to 9 bases. The CDR3: CASSLVTGTYNEQFF. CDR3 in DNA: TGTGCCAGCAGCTTAGTAACAGGGACCTACAATGAGCAGTTCTTC.

The chain links TRBV29-1 to TRBJ1-5; 9 bases fit TRBD1. There are 14 residues in the CDR3. V trimming: 6 bases; J trimming: 1 base; junction bases outside the gene matches: 4. The germline gives CDR1 SQVTM, CDR2 ANQGSEA. The CDR3 bases are TGCAGCGTGGTGACAGGGGGGAGCAATCAGCCCCAGCATTTT. Translating gives CSVVTGGSNQPQHF.

This chain connects TRBV19 to TRBJ2-4, with D possibly being TRBD1 (6 bases). Per the germline V gene, CDR1 is LNHDA and CDR2 is SQIVND (reference sequence). The CDR3 consists of 18 residues. V lost 6 bases, J lost 0 bases, and 21 bases lay in between. The CDR3 DNA is TGTGCCAGTAGCCCTACAGCAGGGGATTGGGGAGCCAAAAACATTCAGTACTTC. It encodes CASSPTAGDWGAKNIQYF.

This chain connects TRBV5-5 to TRBJ1-2; 9 bases match TRBD1. V was pared by 4 bases and J by 11 bases, with 12 bases of the junction left unmatched. CDR1 and CDR2 (germline): SGHKS, YYEKEE (reference sequence). The CDR3 runs 14 residues. CDR3 nucleotide sequence: TGTGCCAGCAGCCCCCTCGACCCGACAGGGGGTTACACCTTC. It is translated as CASSPLDPTGGYTF.

This clone was detected only once. The chain carries TRBV11-1 and TRBJ2-5; D is unclear. The length of the CDR3 is 14 residues. Trimming stripped 0 bases from V and 5 bases from J, with 10 bases between. Germline CDR1 and CDR2: SGHAT and FQDESV (reference sequence). CDR3 residues: CASSLASDGETQYF. Here the CDR3 DNA reads TGTGCCAGCAGCTTAGCGAGCGACGGGGAGACCCAGTACTTC.

The rearrangement links TRBV5-8 to TRBJ1-5, with no clear D. The ends were cut back, 1 base at V and 7 bases at J, with 6 bases in the middle. The CDR3 has 12 residues. Germline loops: CDR1 SGHTS, CDR2 YDEGEE. The CDR3 DNA sequence: TGTGCCAGCAGCTTGAGGGAGCAGCCCCAGCATTTT. It is translated as CASSLREQPQHF.

This chain uses TRBV11-2 with TRBJ2-1, with 11 bases fitting TRBD2. In germline, CDR1 is SGHAT, CDR2 FQNNGV. J gave up 6 bases and V 5 bases, and 3 bases lay outside the gene matches. The CDR3 consists of 14 residues. The CDR3 bases are TGTGCCAGCAGCGATAGCGGGGGGGCCAATGAGCAGTTCTTC. Protein: CASSDSGGANEQFF.

The chain uses TRBV7-2 and TRBJ2-5; D is perhaps TRBD1 (6 bases). Trimming cost V 1 base and J 2 bases, with 11 bases left between them. Germline loops: CDR1 SGHTA, CDR2 FQGNSA. This CDR3 spans 15 amino acids. In nucleotides, the CDR3 is TGTGCCAGCAGCTTAGACCTCGGACAGCAAGAGACCCAGTACTTC. Translated, it gives CASSLDLGQQETQYF.

V and J are TRBV28 and TRBJ1-1; 8 positions match TRBD1. CDR1 and CDR2 from the germline V gene are MDHEN and SYDVKM. The CDR3 is 17 residues long. J was trimmed by 0 bases and V by 2 bases; bases with no gene match: 8. CDR3 protein: CASSLGRTGSLNTEAFF. For the CDR3, the DNA is TGTGCCAGCAGTTTAGGACGGACAGGGAGCCTGAACACTGAAGCTTTCTTT.

J is TRBJ2-7 and V is TRBV5-1; weak D call: TRBD1 (5 bases). The germline V gene encodes CDR1 SGHRS and CDR2 YFSETQ. The CDR3 extends over 15 amino acids. V was cut by 1 base and J by 0 bases, with 11 bases left in between. The CDR3 region is CASSLQGAGSYEQYF. The CDR3 DNA is TGCGCCAGCAGCTTGCAAGGGGCCGGCTCCTACGAGCAGTACTTC.

This clone was seen a handful of times. The chain uses TRBV5-1 and TRBJ1-1, with TRBD1 matching 7 bases. V dropped 6 bases and J dropped 4; count of bases not matched to a gene: 9. In germline, CDR1 is SGHRS, CDR2 YFSETQ. The CDR3 contains 14 residues. CDR3 in amino acids: CASIPRQGSTEAFF. The CDR3 coding sequence is TGCGCCAGCATCCCAAGACAGGGAAGCACTGAAGCTTTCTTT.

The chain links TRBV4-3 to TRBJ2-3; possibly TRBD2 for D (5 bases). V dropped 4 bases and J dropped 3 bases, with 20 bases sitting between them. The CDR3 extends over 17 amino acids. Germline V gene lookup returns CDR1 LGHNA and CDR2 YSLEER. The CDR3 sequence: CASSLDAPGGRTDTQYF. CDR3 DNA: TGCGCCAGCAGCCTCGACGCGCCAGGCGGGCGGACAGATACGCAGTATTTT.

The chain combines TRBV10-3 with TRBJ2-2; D is perhaps TRBD1 (6 bases). CDR1 is ENHRY and CDR2 is SYGVKD in the germline V gene. The CDR3 is made up of 16 amino acids. V was clipped by 6 bases and J by 1 base, with 15 bases between them. CDR3 bases: TGTGCCATCAGCAACCGGGACACCAAGAACACCGGGGAGCTGTTTTTT. This translates into CAISNRDTKNTGELFF.

The chain joins TRBV29-1 to TRBJ1-1; D unresolved. Germline V gene sequence: CDR1 SQVTM, CDR2 ANQGSEA. Between the trimmed V and J ends, which lost 4 bases and 6 bases, there was a span of 12 bases. The CDR3 consists of 12 residues. DNA for the CDR3: TGCAGCGTTGGTCTAGAGCTCTCTGAAGCTTTCTTT. This encodes CSVGLELSEAFF.

The J gene is TRBJ2-3, the V gene TRBV30, with TRBD2 matching 10 bases. CDR3 length equals 14 residues. After removal of 3 bases from V and 0 bases from J, the junction contained 0 bases not matched to a gene. Germline V gives CDR1 GTSNPN, CDR2 SVGIG (reference sequence). CDR3 DNA sequence: TGTGCCTGGAGGACTAGCGGGAGCACAGATACGCAGTATTTT. Its protein product is CAWRTSGSTDTQYF.

The chain couples TRBV11-2 to TRBJ2-7, with TRBD1 matching over 7 bases. Looked up from germline, CDR1 is SGHAT and CDR2 is FQNNGV. The CDR3 has 13 amino acids. With V trimmed by 3 bases and J by 7 bases, 6 bases remained unmatched. CDR3 bases: TGTGCCAGCAGCTTGGGACAGACGAGGGAGCAGTACTTC. It yields the protein CASSLGQTREQYF.

The CDR3 nucleotides read TGTGCCAGCAGCTTAATAGGGGGGGATGAAGCTTTCTTT. Protein product: CASSLIGGDEAFF. The chain links TRBV7-8 to TRBJ1-1; a possible D gene is TRBD1 (6 bases). The germline V and J ends were trimmed by 2 bases and 7 bases, with 11 bases remaining between them. This CDR3 comprises 13 residues. Germline V gives CDR1 SGHVS, CDR2 FQNEAQ.